Sequencing of this T cell receptor (beta chain) was carried out in a study of blood T cell repertoires in COVID-19. Whole-study context: Acute-phase and convalescent COVID-19 samples originated in the United States, Italy and Spain.

This table comes from immunoSEQ multiplex PCR, and its TCRdb copy is limited to in-frame clones, with some not included. The repertoire holds 55,000 to 70,000 clones, with 70% to 80% as singletons. V dropped 5 bases and J dropped 3 bases, with 11 bases sitting between them. CDR3 length equals 14 residues. The germline V gene encodes CDR1 LNHDA and CDR2 SQIVND (reference sequence). This chain uses TRBV19 with TRBJ1-5, with no clear D. The sample comprised peripheral blood. The origin of this receptor is a human donor in a cohort sampled during active COVID-19. DNA of the CDR3: TGTGCCAGTAGTTGGGCACCCAACAATCAGCCCCAGCATTTT. This encodes CASSWAPNNQPQHF.